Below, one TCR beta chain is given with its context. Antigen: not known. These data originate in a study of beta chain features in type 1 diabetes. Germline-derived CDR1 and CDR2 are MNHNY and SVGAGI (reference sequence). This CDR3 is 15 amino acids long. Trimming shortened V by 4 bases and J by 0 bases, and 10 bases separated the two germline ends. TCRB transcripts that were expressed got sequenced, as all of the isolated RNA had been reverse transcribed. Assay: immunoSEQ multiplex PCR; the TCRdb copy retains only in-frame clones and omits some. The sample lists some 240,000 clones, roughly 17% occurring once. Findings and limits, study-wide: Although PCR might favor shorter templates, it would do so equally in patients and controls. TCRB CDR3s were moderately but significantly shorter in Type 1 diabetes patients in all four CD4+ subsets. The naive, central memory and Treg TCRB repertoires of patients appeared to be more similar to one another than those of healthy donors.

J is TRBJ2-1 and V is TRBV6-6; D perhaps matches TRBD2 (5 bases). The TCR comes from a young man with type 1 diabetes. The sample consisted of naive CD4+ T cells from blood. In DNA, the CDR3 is TGTGCCAGCAGTTCGGACTCGAGCTCCTACAATGAGCAGTTCTTC. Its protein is CASSSDSSSYNEQFF.